Detailed here is one T cell receptor (beta chain). Its antigen is currently unknown. This entry belongs to a study of OX40 agonist ivuxolimab in advanced cancers. The overall study: Prior checkpoint blockade (anti-PD-1, anti-PD-L1 or anti-CTLA-4) was permitted; 40% had it. Regarding the study as a whole: Which antigen the expanded peripheral T cells recognized is unknown.

The table came from immunoSEQ multiplex PCR; TCRdb's copy has only in-frame clones and leaves some out. The repertoire holds approximately 33,000 clones, with 90% as singletons. The sequence was collected from an adult with an advanced solid tumor such as melanoma, head and neck, liver or kidney cancer. The source material was CD4+ or CD8+ T cells sorted from blood, sampled in a trial of the OX40 agonist ivuxolimab.

The CDR3 loop is CASSHPLGTQPQHF. The CDR3 bases are TGTGCCAGTAGTCACCCCCTGGGAACCCAGCCCCAGCATTTT. The chain carries TRBV19 and TRBJ1-5; D is unclear. Trimming removed 5 bases from V and 7 bases from J, with 15 bases in between. Germline CDR1 is LNHDA and CDR2 is SQIVND (reference sequence). The CDR3 has 14 amino acids. Using reference TRBV19 and TRBJ1-5 for the parts outside the CDR3, the full variable domain is DGGITQSPKYLFRKEGQNVTLSCEQNLNHDAMYWYRQDPGQGLRLIYYSQIVNDFQKGDIAEGYSVSREKKESFPLTVTSAQKNPTAFYLCASSHPLGTQPQHFGDGTRLSIL.